This T cell receptor (beta chain) came from a study of PD-1 blockade in classical Hodgkin lymphoma. The CDR3 loop spans 15 amino acids. From germline, CDR1 is MDHEN and CDR2 SYDVKM. V gave up 4 bases and J gave up 0 bases, with 12 bases separating them. This table comes from immunoSEQ multiplex PCR, and its TCRdb copy is limited to in-frame clones, with some not included. Of roughly 20,000 clones listed, approximately 69% are singletons. In every patient, relapse followed autologous stem cell transplantation, while exposure to brentuximab vedotin differed. This clone was seen more than once but under ten times.

The specimen comprised peripheral blood mononuclear cells (PBMCs), sampled at baseline. The sequence was collected from a human donor with classical Hodgkin lymphoma. The rearrangement uses TRBV28 and TRBJ1-1, with D possibly TRBD1 on 6 matching bases. The CDR3 loop is CASSSPDSMNTEAFF. The DNA for the CDR3 is TGTGCCAGCAGTTCCCCGGACAGTATGAACACTGAAGCTTTCTTT.